This T cell receptor (beta chain) derives from a study of T cell responses to AZD1222 COVID-19 vaccine. Study as a whole: Pooled in the analysis were second doses at about 4 or about 12 weeks.

The repertoire was sequenced with immunoSEQ multiplex PCR; TCRdb's copy has only in-frame clones and lacks some. Altogether 180,000 or so clones are present, more than 80% being singletons, with the ten largest covering around 4.3%. A few counts support this clone. Antigen specificity is unknown. Study-wide points: Only 5 or 6 AZD1222 recipients were seropositive at baseline. Donors were largely white British and mainly female; clonal diversity was possibly underestimated. The study reported that nearly half of spike-specific TCRs target unmutated variant regions.

The sample consisted of peripheral blood, taken on day 0 of AZD1222 vaccination. The receptor's source is an adult in good health.

The DNA for the CDR3 is TGCGCCAGCAGTGAGTTCCGACAGGGCAATCAGCCCCAGCATTTT. Translating it yields CASSEFRQGNQPQHF. This rearrangement joins TRBV10-2 to TRBJ1-5, with TRBD1 as a possible D gene (6 bases). Trimming removed 1 base at V and 2 bases at J, with 9 bases between. The V gene's germline CDR1 is WSHSY and CDR2 SAAADI. The CDR3 spans 15 residues.